The sequence of this T cell receptor beta chain was determined in a study of T cells after yellow fever vaccination. Whole-study context: SMART-Seq v4 Ultra Low Input prepared libraries from low-cell fractions.

This clonotype appeared many times. Germline CDR1 is SGHTA and CDR2 is FQGNSA. V was clipped by 2 bases and J by 6 bases, with 8 bases between them. The CDR3 spans 12 residues. TCRdb itself ran the 5' RACE reads through MiXCR, one entry per CDR3 protein. The table includes 610,000 or so distinct CDR3 sequences, roughly an eighth detected once. V and J are TRBV7-2 and TRBJ2-7, with D perhaps TRBD1 or TRBD2 (5 bases each). The clonotype was recovered from a man aged 25 to 40 who received the YFV17D yellow fever vaccine. The sample in question was PBMCs, obtained on the day of the yellow fever booster vaccination. The CDR3 loop is CASSLRGGEQYF. DNA of the CDR3: TGTGCCAGCAGCTTACGGGGCGGCGAGCAGTACTTC.